This T cell receptor beta chain was captured by sequencing in a study of identical twins. This clonotype was detected many times. Via MiXCR, TCRdb re-called the 5' RACE reads, giving one row per CDR3 protein. The repertoire has roughly 1.6 million distinct CDR3 sequences, around 29% of them found once; the top ten carry around 0.25%. The CDR3 runs 10 residues. V shed 10 bases and J shed 0 bases, with 4 bases lying between them. Germline loops: CDR1 ENHRY, CDR2 SYGVKD. V and J are TRBV10-3 and TRBJ2-7; no definite D call. Sequenced sample: cord blood. The sequence was obtained from a newborn girl in good health. The CDR3 here is CASLSYEQYF. The CDR3 DNA reads TGTGCCAGCCTCTCCTACGAGCAGTACTTC.